Following are 7 T cell receptor beta chains from one sample sequenced in a study of blood T cell repertoires in COVID-19. Using immunoSEQ multiplex PCR, the repertoire was profiled, and TCRdb retains in-frame clones only, with some absent. Counted here are about 130,000 clones, approximately 81% occurring once; the ten biggest clones make up 3.8%. Material: peripheral blood. The receptors derive from a woman between 50 and 59 years old with acute or convalescent COVID-19.

This CDR3 is CASRRGGNTEAFF. The CDR3 DNA is TGTGCCAGCAGACGCGGAGGGAACACTGAAGCTTTCTTT. The chain has TRBV2 and TRBJ1-1; D unclear. V gave up 6 bases and J gave up 1 base, with 9 bases separating them. This CDR3 has 13 amino acids. The germline V gene encodes CDR1 SNHLY and CDR2 FYNNEI.

The chain has TRBV27 and TRBJ2-2; the match to TRBD2 covers 7 bases. This CDR3 has 16 amino acids. Germline V gene sequence: CDR1 MNHEY, CDR2 SMNVEV (reference sequence). V shed 3 bases, J shed 8 bases, and the junction held 12 bases outside the gene matches. CDR3 protein: CASSFLGGSNLGELFF. CDR3 DNA sequence: TGTGCCAGCAGTTTTCTCGGGGGGTCTAATCTGGGGGAGCTGTTTTTT.

This chain uses TRBV9 with TRBJ2-7; 9 positions agree with TRBD1. CDR1 and CDR2 (germline): SGDLS, YYNGEE. V shed 0 bases, J shed 3 bases, and the junction held 10 bases outside the gene matches. CDR3 length equals 17 residues. Written as DNA, the CDR3 is TGTGCCAGCAGCGTAGCACCTTATCCGGGACAGGGCTACGAGCAGTACTTC. It is translated as CASSVAPYPGQGYEQYF.

The chain couples TRBV10-1 to TRBJ2-1, with 11 bases lining up with TRBD1. The germline V gene has CDR1 WNHNN and CDR2 SYGVQD (reference sequence). The J segment lost 7 bases and the V segment lost 8 bases, leaving 4 bases of the junction unmatched. The CDR3 totals 13 residues. The DNA of the CDR3 is TGCGCCAGCGGGGACAGGGGGAGGAATGAGCAGTTCTTC. It codes for CASGDRGRNEQFF.

The V and J genes are TRBV30 and TRBJ1-2; weak D call: TRBD1 (5 bases). The V end was cut by 2 bases, the J end by 4 bases, with 14 bases between. From germline, CDR1 is GTSNPN and CDR2 SVGIG (reference sequence). The CDR3 extends over 14 amino acids. The CDR3 bases are TGTGCCTGGAGTCTCACAGGCAATTTCTATGGCTACACCTTC. This gives the protein CAWSLTGNFYGYTF.

Many counts were recorded for this clone. The chain links TRBV7-8 to TRBJ1-3, with D possibly TRBD1 on 5 matching bases. Trimming shortened V by 1 base and J by 3 bases, and 16 bases separated the two germline ends. Germline V gene lookup returns CDR1 SGHVS and CDR2 FQNEAQ. The CDR3 is 17 residues long. CDR3: CASSLGRDYRYGNTIYF. CDR3 DNA sequence: TGTGCCAGCAGCTTAGGCCGGGACTACCGTTATGGAAACACCATATATTTT.

V and J are TRBV6-1 and TRBJ2-3; 10 bases fit TRBD2. CDR3 size: 17 residues. J lost 5 bases, V lost 1 base, and 9 bases had no gene match. Germline CDR1 and CDR2: MNHNS and SASEGT. The CDR3 DNA sequence: TGTGCCAGCAGTGAAGGGGCAGCGGGAGGGCCGGTAGATACGCAGTATTTT. Translated, it gives CASSEGAAGGPVDTQYF.